Only a few counts were recorded for the clone carrying this T cell receptor (beta chain). TCRdb re-called the RT-PCR reads with MiXCR, one entry per CDR3 protein. The sample gives roughly 250,000 distinct CDR3 sequences, over 12% of which show up once; roughly 11% is in the top ten. The germline V and J ends were trimmed by 0 bases and 6 bases, with 12 bases remaining between them. CDR1 and CDR2 from the germline V gene are ENHRY and SYGVKD. The CDR3 loop spans 15 amino acids. The data are from a study of patients and donors after allogeneic stem cell transplantation. V gene TRBV10-3 combines with J gene TRBJ1-5, with a possible D match to TRBD1 (6 bases). Sequencing used blood, either unsorted or a sorted T cell fraction (not recorded which). The sequence was collected from a human donor who was either an allogeneic HSCT recipient or a stem cell or donor lymphocyte infusion donor (not recorded which). It is not recorded whose cells these are; they may come from a transplant donor. The DNA for the CDR3 is TGTGCCATCAGTGAGTCATCGGGGGCAGGTCAGCCCCAGCATTTT. Its protein product is CAISESSGAGQPQHF.